These 21 T cell receptor beta chains were sequenced from one sample in a study of beta chain features in type 1 diabetes. The study, taken as a whole, reports: Type 1 diabetes patients had moderately but significantly shorter TCRB CDR3s in all four CD4+ subsets.

TCRB transcripts that were expressed got sequenced, as all of the isolated RNA had been reverse transcribed. Sequenced by immunoSEQ multiplex PCR; TCRdb stores in-frame clones only, minus some. Of around 56,000 clones in the sample, 50% to 55% were seen once. These receptors' targets are unknown. Sequences were obtained from Tregs from blood. The receptor source for this set is a woman between 40 and 55 years old with type 1 diabetes.

J is TRBJ2-7 and V is TRBV4-1; 14 bases agree with TRBD2. The length of the CDR3 is 18 residues. Germline CDR1 reads MGHRA; CDR2 reads YSYEKL. V dropped 0 bases and J dropped 2; count of bases not matched to a gene: 6. CDR3 sequence: CASSQDRGLAGGAYEQYF. In nucleotides, the CDR3 is TGCGCCAGCAGCCAAGATCGCGGACTAGCGGGAGGTGCCTACGAGCAGTACTTC.

This chain joins TRBV20-1 and TRBJ2-7, with D possibly being TRBD1 (6 bases). Germline values: CDR1 DFQATT, CDR2 SNEGSKA (reference sequence). The CDR3 length is 11 residues. The CDR3 DNA is TGCAGCCCGGGGACACCTTACGAGCAGTACTTC. It is translated as CSPGTPYEQYF.

The rearrangement links TRBV9 to TRBJ2-2; D remains ambiguous. The CDR3 covers 16 residues. Looked up from germline, CDR1 is SGDLS and CDR2 is YYNGEE. Deletions cut 0 bases from V and 0 bases from J, with 9 bases between. In DNA form, the CDR3 reads TGTGCCAGCAGCGTAGGAGTAGGAGCGAACACCGGGGAGCTGTTTTTT. Translated, it gives CASSVGVGANTGELFF.

This clone appeared a few times. The chain has TRBV27 and TRBJ1-4; 7 bases line up with TRBD1. Germline assignment: CDR1 MNHEY and CDR2 SMNVEV (reference sequence). This CDR3 is 15 amino acids long. The trim removed 9 bases at V and 8 bases at J, leaving 15 bases unmatched. The CDR3, as DNA: TGTGCCAGTCGAACAGGGGTAGTTGGTGGAGAAAAACTGTTTTTT. This codes for CASRTGVVGGEKLFF.

V usage is TRBV20-1 and J usage is TRBJ2-3; a weak D match, TRBD2 (6 bases). CDR3 length: 11 residues. V lost 1 base and J 10 bases, leaving 9 bases between the germline ends. Looked up from germline, CDR1 is DFQATT and CDR2 is SNEGSKA (reference sequence). DNA of the CDR3: TGCAGTGCTAGAGGGGAGGAGGCGCAGTATTTT. Amino acid sequence: CSARGEEAQYF.

The rearrangement links TRBV29-1 to TRBJ2-3; D unresolved. CDR3 length: 15 residues. Trimming pared 7 bases from V and 1 base from J, leaving 18 bases between. CDR1 SQVTM and CDR2 ANQGSEA come from the germline V gene. CDR3 nucleotides: TGCAGCGCGACGCGTGGTTTGGCGGGCACAGATACGCAGTATTTT. This gives the protein CSATRGLAGTDTQYF.

This sequence joins TRBV7-9 and TRBJ2-2; TRBD2 might be the D (6 bases). The V gene's germline CDR1 is SEHNR and CDR2 FQNEAQ (reference sequence). The CDR3 covers 14 residues. Between the trimmed V and J ends, which lost 5 bases and 5 bases, there was a span of 12 bases. CDR3 bases: TGTGCCAGCAGCCCCATCGGGGGAACCGGGGAGCTGTTTTTT. Its protein is CASSPIGGTGELFF. The variable domain in full, with the rest retrieved from reference TRBV7-9 and TRBJ2-2, is DTGVSQNPRHKITKRGQNVTFRCDPISEHNRLYWYRQTLGQGPEFLTYFQNEAQLEKSRLLSDRFSAERPKGSFSTLEIQRTEQGDSAMYLCASSPIGGTGELFFGEGSRLTVL.

This clone occurred a few times. Here the CDR3 reads CASSFMTGTAYEQYF. CDR3 nucleotides: TGCGCCAGCAGCTTTATGACCGGGACAGCATACGAGCAGTACTTC. The chain employs TRBV5-1 and TRBJ2-7; 7 bases line up with TRBD1. Germline V gives CDR1 SGHRS, CDR2 YFSETQ. The CDR3 is 15 residues long. With V trimmed by 2 bases and J by 4 bases, 9 bases remained unmatched.

This clone was picked up a small number of times. The chain links TRBV9 to TRBJ2-1, with 10 bases lining up with TRBD2. Germline V lookup: CDR1 SGDLS, CDR2 YYNGEE. This CDR3 spans 16 amino acids. The V and J ends lost 0 bases and 4 bases, in that order; junction bases with no gene match: 4. This CDR3 reads CASSVGGAGGYNEQFF. CDR3 bases: TGTGCCAGCAGCGTAGGGGGAGCGGGAGGGTACAATGAGCAGTTCTTC.

The chain carries TRBV6-6 and TRBJ2-5, with D possibly being TRBD1 (6 bases). Germline V gene sequence: CDR1 MNHNY, CDR2 SVGAGI (reference sequence). The germline V and J ends were trimmed by 6 bases and 3 bases, with 8 bases remaining between them. CDR3 size: 12 residues. In nucleotides, the CDR3 is TGTGCCAGCAGCCGGGACAAAGAGACCCAGTACTTC. It codes for CASSRDKETQYF.

The rearrangement links TRBV9 to TRBJ1-2; D is perhaps TRBD1 (6 bases). Trimming removed 3 bases from V and 7 bases from J, with 10 bases in between. CDR3 size: 12 residues. Germline V gene sequence: CDR1 SGDLS, CDR2 YYNGEE. CDR3 in amino acids: CASSARGPGYTF. As DNA, the CDR3 is TGTGCCAGCAGCGCCAGGGGTCCTGGCTACACCTTC.

The chain carries TRBV6-1 and TRBJ1-1; D unresolved. V gave up 2 bases and J gave up 0 bases, with 13 bases separating them. The CDR3 length is 16 residues. From germline, CDR1 is MNHNS and CDR2 SASEGT. Here the CDR3 DNA reads TGTGCCAGCAGTGAATTATACGCGGACTTGAACACTGAAGCTTTCTTT. It translates to CASSELYADLNTEAFF.

The V call is TRBV5-1, the J call TRBJ1-1; no clear D. CDR3 length: 12 residues. Looked up from germline, CDR1 is SGHRS and CDR2 is YFSETQ. Trimming took off 0 bases at V and 8 bases at J, with 8 bases between the two ends. The CDR3 region is CASSLGAQEAFF. In DNA, the CDR3 is TGCGCCAGCAGCTTGGGGGCCCAAGAAGCTTTCTTT.

This chain joins TRBV5-1 and TRBJ2-7, with 7 bases identical to TRBD1. Unmatched junction bases numbered 9, after V lost 0 bases and J lost 3 bases. From germline, CDR1 is SGHRS and CDR2 YFSETQ. The CDR3 sequence is 16 residues long. CDR3 residues: CASSLGGPGQSYEQYF. The CDR3 region has the DNA TGCGCCAGCAGCTTGGGGGGGCCGGGACAGAGCTACGAGCAGTACTTC.

This clone was seen once. The chain joins TRBV6-5 to TRBJ1-1; 8 bases map to TRBD1. Losses at the gene ends were 10 bases for V and 3 bases for J; bases not matched to a gene: 10. CDR3 length: 14 amino acids. Germline CDR1 reads MNHEY; CDR2 reads SVGAGI. CDR3 coding DNA: TGTGCCATTGACAGGGGCGTGGTTTACACTGAAGCTTTCTTT. It codes for CAIDRGVVYTEAFF.

The CDR3 nucleotides read TGTGCCAGCAGCTTGGAAGCTCGGGGTGGCCATCTTGCACCCCTCCACTTT. Translation gives CASSLEARGGHLAPLHF. The chain employs TRBV5-4 and TRBJ1-6; D remains unclear. The CDR3 is 17 amino acids. The V and J ends lost 0 bases and 11 bases respectively, with 21 bases between them. Germline V gene data show CDR1 as SGHNT and CDR2 as YYREEE (reference sequence).

The chain is built from TRBV7-3 and TRBJ2-3; the D gene is possibly TRBD1 (6 bases). The germline gives CDR1 SGHTA, CDR2 FQGTGA. The CDR3 totals 13 residues. V lost 8 bases and J lost 6, with 15 bases in between. The CDR3 sequence is CASGTQGLDTQYF. Here the CDR3 DNA reads TGTGCCAGCGGAACTCAGGGGTTGGATACGCAGTATTTT.

The genes are TRBV5-1 and TRBJ2-7; the D gene is possibly TRBD1 (5 bases). Germline-derived CDR1 and CDR2 are SGHRS and YFSETQ. The CDR3 runs to 14 residues. V was shortened by 1 base and J by 1 base, with 9 bases between the two germline ends. Here the CDR3 DNA reads TGCGCCAGCAGCTTGAGTCAGGGATCCTACGAGCAGTACTTC. This translates into CASSLSQGSYEQYF.

The genes are TRBV7-2 and TRBJ2-3; 8 bases fit TRBD2. CDR3 size: 16 residues. V was clipped by 1 base and J by 1 base; unmatched bases: 4. The V gene's germline CDR1 is SGHTA and CDR2 FQGNSA. The CDR3 region is CASSLVRGVRTDTQYF. CDR3 coding DNA: TGTGCCAGCAGCTTAGTGCGGGGGGTCCGCACAGATACGCAGTATTTT.

This chain links TRBV7-2 with TRBJ2-3; a weak D match, TRBD2 (6 bases). Trimming shortened V by 2 bases and J by 2 bases, and 14 bases separated the two germline ends. The germline V gene has CDR1 SGHTA and CDR2 FQGNSA. The CDR3 spans 16 residues. This CDR3 is CASSLLGTSHTDTQYF. The DNA of the CDR3 is TGTGCCAGCAGCTTATTGGGGACTTCGCACACAGATACGCAGTATTTT.

The rearrangement joins TRBV28 to TRBJ2-7; 8 bases are a match to TRBD2. This CDR3 comprises 15 residues. Germline loops: CDR1 MDHEN, CDR2 SYDVKM. The V gene end was trimmed by 5 bases and the J gene end by 6 bases; junction bases not matched to a gene: 12. The CDR3 coding sequence is TGTGCCAGCAGTCGGGCGGGACTAGGCGTACCCGAGCAGTACTTC. Encoded protein: CASSRAGLGVPEQYF.